This T cell receptor (beta chain) was identified during a study of radiation and T cells in renal cell carcinoma. This clone was found once. As to time point: blood 4 weeks post-SBRT, at nephrectomy. Stated treatment: 15 Gy SBRT to primary tumor, nephrectomy 4 weeks later. V gave up 3 bases and J gave up 3 bases, with 11 bases separating them. Per germline, CDR1 SQVTM and CDR2 ANQGSEA. The CDR3 consists of 14 residues. Assay used: immunoSEQ multiplex PCR; TCRdb lists only in-frame clones, some missing. The profile covers about 83,000 clones, with around 78% appearing a single time and 2.4% taken by the ten largest.

This TCR came from a woman aged 55-69 years with renal cell carcinoma. This sample comprised blood, obtained from a patient whose treatment included radiotherapy and nephrectomy. The chain couples TRBV29-1 to TRBJ2-2, with D perhaps TRBD2 (6 bases). This CDR3 reads CSVERLGDTGELFF. The CDR3 DNA sequence: TGCAGCGTTGAGAGACTAGGAGACACCGGGGAGCTGTTTTTT.